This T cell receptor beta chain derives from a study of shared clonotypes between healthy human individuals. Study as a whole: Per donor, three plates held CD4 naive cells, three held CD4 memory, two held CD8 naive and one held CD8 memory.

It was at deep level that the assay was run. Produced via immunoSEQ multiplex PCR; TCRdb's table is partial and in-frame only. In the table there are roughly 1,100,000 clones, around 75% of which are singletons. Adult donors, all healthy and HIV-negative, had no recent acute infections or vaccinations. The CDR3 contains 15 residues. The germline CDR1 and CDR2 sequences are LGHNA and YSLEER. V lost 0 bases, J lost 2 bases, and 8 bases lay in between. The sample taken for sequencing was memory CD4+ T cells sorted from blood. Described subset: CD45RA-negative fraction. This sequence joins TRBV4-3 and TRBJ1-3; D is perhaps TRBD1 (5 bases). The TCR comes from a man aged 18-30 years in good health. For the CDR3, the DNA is TGCGCCAGCAGCCAAGATGGGGGGACTGGAAACACCATATATTTT. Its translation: CASSQDGGTGNTIYF.